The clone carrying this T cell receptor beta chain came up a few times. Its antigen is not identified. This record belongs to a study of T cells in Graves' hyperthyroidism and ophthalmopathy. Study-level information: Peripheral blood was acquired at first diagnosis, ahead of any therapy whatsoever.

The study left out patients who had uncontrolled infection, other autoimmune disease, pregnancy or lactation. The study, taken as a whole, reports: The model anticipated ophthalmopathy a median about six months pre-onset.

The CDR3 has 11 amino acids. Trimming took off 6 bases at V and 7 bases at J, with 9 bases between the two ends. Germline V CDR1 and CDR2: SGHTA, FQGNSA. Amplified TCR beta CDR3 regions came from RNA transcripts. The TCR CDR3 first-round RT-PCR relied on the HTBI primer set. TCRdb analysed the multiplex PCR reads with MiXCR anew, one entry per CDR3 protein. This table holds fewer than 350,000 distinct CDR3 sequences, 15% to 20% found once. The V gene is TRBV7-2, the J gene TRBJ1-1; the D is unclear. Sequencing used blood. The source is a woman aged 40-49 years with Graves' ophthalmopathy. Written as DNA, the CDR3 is TGTGCCAGCAGACACGGGGTTGAAGCTTTCTTT. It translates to CASRHGVEAFF.